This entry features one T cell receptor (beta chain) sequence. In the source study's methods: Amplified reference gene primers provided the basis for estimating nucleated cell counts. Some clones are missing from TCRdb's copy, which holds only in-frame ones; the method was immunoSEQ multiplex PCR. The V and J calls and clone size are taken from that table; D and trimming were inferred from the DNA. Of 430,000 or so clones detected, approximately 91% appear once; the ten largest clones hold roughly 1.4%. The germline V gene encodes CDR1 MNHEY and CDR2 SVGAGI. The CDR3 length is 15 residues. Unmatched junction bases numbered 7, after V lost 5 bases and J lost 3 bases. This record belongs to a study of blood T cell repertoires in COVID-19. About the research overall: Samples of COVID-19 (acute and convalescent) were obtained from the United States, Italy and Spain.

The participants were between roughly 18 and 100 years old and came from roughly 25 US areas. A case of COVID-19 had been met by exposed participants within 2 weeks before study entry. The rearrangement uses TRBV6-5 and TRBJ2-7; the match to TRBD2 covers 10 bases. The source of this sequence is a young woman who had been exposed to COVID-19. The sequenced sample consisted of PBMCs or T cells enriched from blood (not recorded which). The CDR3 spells CASSPPSGGYYEQYF. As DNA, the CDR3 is TGTGCCAGCAGTCCACCTAGCGGGGGATACTACGAGCAGTACTTC.